This T cell receptor beta chain was identified during a study of PD-1 blockade in classical Hodgkin lymphoma. Study-wide results and caveats: Complete responders possessed baseline diversity comparable to newly diagnosed patients. With CD4+ cells, TCR diversity rose significantly by C4D1, but not with CD8+ cells. Exclusion removed patients who began nivolumab under 1 year after ASCT.

CDR3 length: 16 amino acids. V shed 1 base and J shed 0 bases, with 9 bases lying between them. CDR1 is KGHSH, CDR2 LQKENI, per germline. Specified time point: cycle 4 day 1 (C4D1), after 5 to 7 weeks of nivolumab. All the patients suffered relapse after autologous stem cell transplantation, and brentuximab vedotin exposure differed. Complete response, partial response or progressive disease constituted the best responses recorded. To note about this clone: Its antigen is unidentified.

Profiling relied on immunoSEQ multiplex PCR, and the TCRdb table lists in-frame clones only, not all of them. The sample carries about 51,000 clones, nearly 80% recorded once. The starting material was peripheral blood mononuclear cells (PBMCs), obtained before the fourth cycle of nivolumab. This rearrangement joins TRBV18 to TRBJ2-2, with D maybe TRBD2 (5 bases). This TCR was sampled from a human donor with classical Hodgkin lymphoma. The CDR3 loop is CASSPLGVSNTGELFF. The CDR3 region has the DNA TGTGCCAGCTCACCACTCGGGGTATCGAACACCGGGGAGCTGTTTTTT.